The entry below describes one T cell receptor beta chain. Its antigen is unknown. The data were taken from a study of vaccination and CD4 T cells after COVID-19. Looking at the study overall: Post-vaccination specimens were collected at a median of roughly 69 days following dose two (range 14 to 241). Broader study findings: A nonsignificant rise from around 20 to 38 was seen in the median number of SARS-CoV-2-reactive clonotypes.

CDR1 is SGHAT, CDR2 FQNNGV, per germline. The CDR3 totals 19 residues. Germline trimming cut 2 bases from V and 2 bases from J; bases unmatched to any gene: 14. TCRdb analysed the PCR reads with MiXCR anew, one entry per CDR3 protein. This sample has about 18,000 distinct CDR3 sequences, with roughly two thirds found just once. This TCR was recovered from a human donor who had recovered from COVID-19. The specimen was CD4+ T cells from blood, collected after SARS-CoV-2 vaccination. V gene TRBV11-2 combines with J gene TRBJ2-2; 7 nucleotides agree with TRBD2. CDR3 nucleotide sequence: TGTGCCAGCAGCTTATCTTTCCGGGGAGGGCAAACCAACACCGGGGAGCTGTTTTTT. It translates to CASSLSFRGGQTNTGELFF.